The 28 T cell receptor beta chains below were found in one sample sequenced in a study of T cell repertoires in cytomegalovirus infection. TCRdb re-called the reads through MiXCR, storing one row per CDR3 protein. The sample lists about 830,000 distinct CDR3 sequences; 32% were seen once. These receptors have no known antigen. The sample was cultured CD8+ T cells from PBMCs, taken from culture after CMV antigen stimulation. The origin of the receptors is a human donor in good health (CMV status not recorded). Some clones in this sample may be carry-over from other donors' samples.

The V and J genes are TRBV12-3 or TRBV12-4 and TRBJ1-2; D is uncertain. CDR3 length equals 16 residues. Trimming stripped 4 bases from V and 2 bases from J, with 17 bases between. The CDR3 nucleotides are TGTGCCAGCAGTTCCATCTACAGTACGGTCAACTATGGCTACACCTTC. Its protein product is CASSSIYSTVNYGYTF.

The chain combines TRBV13 with TRBJ2-7; D call uncertain. V dropped 2 bases and J dropped 5 bases, with 7 bases sitting between them. The CDR3 length is 12 residues. Germline V gene sequence: CDR1 PRHDT, CDR2 FYEKMQ (reference sequence). The CDR3 sequence: CASSLQAHEQYF. The DNA for the CDR3 is TGTGCCAGCAGCTTACAAGCTCACGAGCAGTACTTC.

The genes are TRBV7-9 and TRBJ2-3, with a tentative D call TRBD2 (6 bases). Germline CDR1 SEHNR, CDR2 FQNEAQ (reference sequence). V was pared by 6 bases and J by 8 bases, with 24 bases between. The CDR3 covers 16 residues. The CDR3 nucleotides read TGTGCCAGCAGTCTCCGGGCGGGAAGGATTCTCGGTACGCAGTATTTT. Protein sequence: CASSLRAGRILGTQYF. Complete variable domain (other parts from reference TRBV7-9 and TRBJ2-3): DTGVSQNPRHKITKRGQNVTFRCDPISEHNRLYWYRQTLGQGPEFLTYFQNEAQLEKSRLLSDRFSAERPKGSFSTLEIQRTEQGDSAMYLCASSLRAGRILGTQYFGPGTRLTVL.

This clonotype was counted many times. The chain is built from TRBV12-3 or TRBV12-4 and TRBJ1-2; the D is unclear. The CDR3 covers 15 residues. Trimming left V 6 bases short and J 5 bases short, with 19 bases between. In nucleotides, the CDR3 is TGTGCCAGCAGACCAGGAGACAATCCCGTTTATGGCTACACCTTC. This codes for CASRPGDNPVYGYTF.

The sample holds many counts of this clonotype. The chain has TRBV6-5 and TRBJ2-1; D call uncertain. The V and J ends lost 2 bases and 5 bases respectively, with 22 bases between them. Looked up from germline, CDR1 is MNHEY and CDR2 is SVGAGI. The CDR3 is 18 residues long. For the CDR3, the DNA is TGTGCCAGCAGTTACGACCCCTATCAGCGAGAATTAAACAATGAGCAGTTCTTC. Translating gives CASSYDPYQRELNNEQFF.

The chain has TRBV19 and TRBJ1-1; 7 nucleotides align to TRBD1. This CDR3 comprises 12 residues. Germline trimming cut 8 bases from V and 8 bases from J; bases unmatched to any gene: 8. The V gene's germline CDR1 is LNHDA and CDR2 SQIVND (reference sequence). This chain's CDR3 is CASLRTGGEAFF. CDR3 sequence (DNA): TGTGCCAGTCTGCGGACAGGAGGGGAAGCTTTCTTT.

This rearrangement joins TRBV19 to TRBJ2-1; D is uncertain. Trimming cost V 7 bases and J 8 bases, with 18 bases left between them. Germline CDR1 LNHDA, CDR2 SQIVND (reference sequence). This CDR3 spans 14 amino acids. CDR3 nucleotides: TGTGCCAGTAAGTCCCCCACATCGCTCGATGAGCAGTTCTTC. Translated, it gives CASKSPTSLDEQFF.

This clonotype turned up a few times. Sequence at one end of the junction differs from germline and may be a read error. The chain uses TRBV5-5 and TRBJ1-2; D possibly corresponds to TRBD1 (5 bases). Germline CDR1 reads SGHKS; CDR2 reads YYEKEE (reference sequence). This CDR3 contains 16 residues. CDR3 protein: CASSLTDRSPNYGYTF. The CDR3 bases are TGTGCCAGCAGCCTCACCGACAGATCCCCTAATTATGGCTACACCTTC.

The rearrangement joins TRBV6-5 to TRBJ2-2, with TRBD1 identical over 7 bases. With 1 base clipped from V and 0 bases from J, the junction kept 2 bases outside the gene matches. This CDR3 spans 16 amino acids. The germline V gene has CDR1 MNHEY and CDR2 SVGAGI. DNA for the CDR3: TGTGCCAGCAGTTACTGGCAGGGGGCGAACACCGGGGAGCTGTTTTTT. This sequence encodes CASSYWQGANTGELFF.

The V call is TRBV20-1, the J call TRBJ2-7; D uncertain. There are 14 residues in the CDR3. Germline-derived CDR1 and CDR2 are DFQATT and SNEGSKA (reference sequence). V dropped 0 bases and J dropped 0 bases, with 9 bases sitting between them. CDR3 amino acids: CSARDHENSYEQYV. The CDR3 nucleotides are TGCAGTGCTAGAGACCATGAAAACTCCTACGAGCAGTACGTC.

The chain is built from TRBV19 and TRBJ1-2; 7 positions match TRBD1. Germline V gene sequence: CDR1 LNHDA, CDR2 SQIVND (reference sequence). The CDR3 is 15 amino acids. Germline trimming cut 5 bases from V and 4 bases from J; bases unmatched to any gene: 10. DNA of the CDR3: TGTGCCAGTAGTCCAGGGGGGGCTCCGACCTATGGCTACACCTTC. It codes for CASSPGGAPTYGYTF. The complete variable domain, with remaining parts taken from reference TRBV19 and TRBJ1-2, reads DGGITQSPKYLFRKEGQNVTLSCEQNLNHDAMYWYRQDPGQGLRLIYYSQIVNDFQKGDIAEGYSVSREKKESFPLTVTSAQKNPTAFYLCASSPGGAPTYGYTFGSGTRLTVV.

The DNA of the CDR3 is TGTGCCAGCAGTTTGAGTCCACATTTCGCCCCTTATAATTCACCCCTCCACTTT. Its protein product is CASSLSPHFAPYNSPLHF. The rearrangement uses TRBV28 and TRBJ1-6; D is unresolved. Trimming shortened V by 3 bases and J by 4 bases, and 19 bases separated the two germline ends. Germline V CDR1 and CDR2: MDHEN, SYDVKM. This CDR3 is built from 18 residues.

This clonotype showed up just a few times. The chain carries TRBV5-4 and TRBJ1-1; D ambiguous. V was shortened by 2 bases and J by 0 bases, with 8 bases between the two germline ends. CDR3 length: 14 amino acids. CDR1 is SGHNT, CDR2 YYREEE, per germline (reference sequence). CDR3 sequence (DNA): TGTGCCAGCAGCTTCTCCATTATGAACACTGAAGCTTTCTTT. This codes for CASSFSIMNTEAFF.

A single count supports this clonotype. The J gene is TRBJ1-2, the V gene TRBV20-1, with TRBD1 identical over 11 bases. Germline lookup yields CDR1 DFQATT and CDR2 SNEGSKA (reference sequence). The J segment lost 2 bases and the V segment lost 1 base, leaving 9 bases of the junction unmatched. This CDR3 has 17 residues. CDR3 nucleotide sequence: TGCAGTGCTAGAGCACCGGGACAGGGGGTTATGAACTATGGCTACACCTTC. Protein sequence: CSARAPGQGVMNYGYTF.

The chain carries TRBV12-3 or TRBV12-4 and TRBJ2-7, with D hard to call. Trimming took 1 base from V and 5 from J, leaving 6 bases between them. CDR3 length equals 12 residues. CDR3: CASSLVSNEQYF. The CDR3 nucleotides are TGTGCCAGCAGTTTAGTTAGTAACGAGCAGTACTTC.

This clonotype was seen at least ten times. The genes are TRBV5-1 and TRBJ1-1; D is unresolved. The germline V gene has CDR1 SGHRS and CDR2 YFSETQ. V gave up 0 bases and J gave up 4 bases, with 16 bases separating them. The CDR3 has 16 residues. CDR3 amino acids: CASSLGGMVRGTEAFF. The CDR3 region has the DNA TGCGCCAGCAGCTTGGGAGGGATGGTGCGTGGCACTGAAGCTTTCTTT. The variable domain in full, completed from reference TRBV5-1 and TRBJ1-1, reads KAGVTQTPRYLIKTRGQQVTLSCSPISGHRSVSWYQQTPGQGLQFLFEYFSETQRNKGNFPGRFSGRQFSNSRSEMNVSTLELGDSALYLCASSLGGMVRGTEAFFGQGTRLTVV.

In its sample, this clonotype was seen a few times. This rearrangement joins TRBV7-2 to TRBJ2-1, with 12 positions matching TRBD2. This CDR3 region has 15 residues. V lost 5 bases, J lost 7 bases, and 6 bases stayed unmatched. The V gene's germline CDR1 is SGHTA and CDR2 FQGNSA. This CDR3 is CASSPSGGASNEQFF. CDR3 nucleotide sequence: TGTGCCAGCAGCCCTAGCGGGGGGGCCAGTAATGAGCAGTTCTTC.

This clonotype has only one observation. J is TRBJ1-1 and V is TRBV19; D unresolved. Trimming removed 5 bases at V and 1 base at J, with 11 bases between. The CDR3 is 14 residues long. Germline values: CDR1 LNHDA, CDR2 SQIVND (reference sequence). CDR3 residues: CASSALNKNTEAFF. The DNA for the CDR3 is TGTGCCAGTAGTGCCCTCAACAAGAACACTGAAGCTTTCTTT.

This clonotype turned up a few times. The chain couples TRBV6-6 to TRBJ1-1; perhaps TRBD1 as D (6 bases). The CDR3 has 16 amino acids. CDR1 and CDR2 from the germline V gene are MNHNY and SVGAGI (reference sequence). Trimming pared 9 bases from V and 4 bases from J, leaving 24 bases between. The CDR3 region has the DNA TGTGCCAGTACCTTGACCTTGGGGGCCAAACGCACTGAAGCTTTCTTT. Encoded protein: CASTLTLGAKRTEAFF.

The rearrangement uses TRBV19 and TRBJ1-2, with 7 bases fitting TRBD1. The germline V gene has CDR1 LNHDA and CDR2 SQIVND (reference sequence). Trimming at V came to 4 bases and at J to 3 bases, leaving 11 bases not matched to a gene. The CDR3 runs to 16 residues. CDR3 DNA: TGTGCCAGTAGTACCTGGGTTGACAGGGCGGACTATGGCTACACCTTC. Translated: CASSTWVDRADYGYTF.

The gene calls are TRBV18 and TRBJ1-1, with D tentatively TRBD1 (5 bases). The CDR3 sequence is 15 residues long. The V and J ends lost 5 bases and 0 bases respectively, with 13 bases between them. Germline CDR1 reads KGHSH; CDR2 reads LQKENI. The CDR3 DNA follows: TGTGCCAGCTCATCAATACCAGGGATGAACACTGAAGCTTTCTTT. It yields the protein CASSSIPGMNTEAFF.

The chain employs TRBV6-6 and TRBJ2-5; D is undetermined. The CDR3 spans 13 residues. V lost 1 base and J lost 2, with 5 bases in between. The germline V gene has CDR1 MNHNY and CDR2 SVGAGI (reference sequence). Here the CDR3 DNA reads TGTGCCAGCAGTTACTTATCTCAAGAGACCCAGTACTTC. It yields the protein CASSYLSQETQYF.

V gene TRBV2 combines with J gene TRBJ2-3, with TRBD1 matching 7 bases. Germline-derived CDR1 and CDR2 are SNHLY and FYNNEI. There are 15 residues in the CDR3. After removal of 6 bases from V and 1 base from J, the junction contained 7 bases not matched to a gene. The CDR3 is CASRIGQAGTDTQYF. CDR3 DNA: TGTGCCAGCAGGATAGGACAGGCAGGCACAGATACGCAGTATTTT.

This clonotype occurred many times. The chain links TRBV7-9 to TRBJ2-7; D may correspond to TRBD1 or TRBD2 (5 bases each). The germline V gene encodes CDR1 SEHNR and CDR2 FQNEAQ (reference sequence). This CDR3 has 16 residues. The V end lost 5 bases, the J end lost 0 bases, and 17 bases lay between the germline ends. The CDR3 sequence: CASSPPAVGTSYEQYF. DNA of the CDR3: TGTGCCAGCAGCCCACCCGCAGTAGGGACCTCCTACGAGCAGTACTTC.

This clonotype has a count of ten or more. This chain connects TRBV6-4 to TRBJ2-6; D may be TRBD1 (6 bases). Germline lookup yields CDR1 MRHNA and CDR2 SNTAGT. The CDR3 runs 16 residues. The V end was cut by 3 bases, the J end by 0 bases, with 9 bases between. CDR3 nucleotide sequence: TGTGCCAGCAGTGAGAGAGGGGGCTCTGGGGCCAACGTCCTGACTTTC. It translates to CASSERGGSGANVLTF.

V gene TRBV7-4 combines with J gene TRBJ2-7; no clear D gene. This CDR3 comprises 12 residues. V lost 5 bases and J 7 bases, leaving 12 bases between the germline ends. Germline V gene lookup returns CDR1 SGHVT and CDR2 SQSDAQ. DNA for the CDR3: TGTGCCAGCAGCCCCCCCAAAAGGGAGCAGTACTTC. Translation gives CASSPPKREQYF. The full variable domain, with the rest looked up from reference TRBV7-4 and TRBJ2-7, is GAGVSQSPRYKVAKRGRDVALRCDSISGHVTLYWYRQTLGQGSEVLTYSQSDAQRDKSGRPSGRFSAERPERSVSTLKIQRTEQGDSAVYLCASSPPKREQYFGPGTRLTVT.

The J gene is TRBJ2-1, the V gene TRBV29-1, with D unresolved. V was shortened by 6 bases and J by 4 bases, with 7 bases between the two germline ends. The CDR3 sequence is 11 residues long. Germline CDR1 reads SQVTM; CDR2 reads ANQGSEA. The CDR3 loop is CSVPRYNEQFF. The DNA for the CDR3 is TGCAGCGTCCCACGATACAATGAGCAGTTCTTC.

V usage is TRBV14 and J usage is TRBJ2-5; D might be TRBD1 (6 bases). Looked up from germline, CDR1 is SGHDN and CDR2 is FVKESK. Trimming cost V 0 bases and J 4 bases, with 15 bases left between them. The CDR3 has 16 amino acids. The CDR3, as DNA: TGTGCCAGCAGCCAAGATCCAGGGGTATTGGGAGAGACCCAGTACTTC. Residues: CASSQDPGVLGETQYF.